This T cell receptor beta chain was observed in a study of T cell changes during pregnancy in multiple sclerosis. The table came from immunoSEQ multiplex PCR; TCRdb's copy has only in-frame clones and leaves some out. The sample contains approximately 88,000 clones, 94% of which appear only once. CDR3 length: 15 amino acids. V trimming: 1 base; J trimming: 4 bases; junction bases outside the gene matches: 7. Germline V lookup: CDR1 MGHRA, CDR2 YSYEKL. This chain links TRBV4-1 with TRBJ2-7; 7 bases map to TRBD2. The starting material was peripheral blood, obtained in the third trimester of pregnancy. The sequence was collected from a female donor with multiple sclerosis, enrolled in a pregnancy study. CDR3 sequence (DNA): TGCGCCAGCAGCCAAGCACCGGGAGGTCAGTACGAGCAGTACTTC. Translation: CASSQAPGGQYEQYF.